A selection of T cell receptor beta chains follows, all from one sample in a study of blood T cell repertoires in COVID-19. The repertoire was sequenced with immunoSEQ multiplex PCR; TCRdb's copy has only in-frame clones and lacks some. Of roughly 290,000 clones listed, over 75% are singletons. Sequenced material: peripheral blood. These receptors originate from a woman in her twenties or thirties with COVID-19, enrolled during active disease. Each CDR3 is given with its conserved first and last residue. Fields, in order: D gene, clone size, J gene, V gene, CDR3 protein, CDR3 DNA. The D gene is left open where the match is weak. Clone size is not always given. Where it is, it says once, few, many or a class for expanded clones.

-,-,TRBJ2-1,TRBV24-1,CATSVLNEQFF,TGTGCCACCAGTGTCCTCAATGAGCAGTTCTTC
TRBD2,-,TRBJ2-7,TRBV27,CASTWAGGLGEQYF,TGTGCCAGCACTTGGGCGGGGGGCCTCGGCGAGCAGTACTTC
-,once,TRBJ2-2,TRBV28,CASSHGGATGELFF,TGTGCCAGCAGCCACGGAGGGGCTACCGGGGAGCTGTTTTTT
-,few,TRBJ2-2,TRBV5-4,CASSLARGGGTGELFF,TGTGCCAGCAGCTTGGCGCGGGGAGGAGGCACCGGGGAGCTGTTTTTT
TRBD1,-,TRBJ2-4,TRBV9,CASSADRVGQNIQYF,TGTGCCAGCAGCGCGGACAGGGTCGGTCAAAACATTCAGTACTTC
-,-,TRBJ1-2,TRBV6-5,CASSSGEGPGYTF,TGTGCCAGCAGCTCCGGAGAGGGCCCTGGCTACACCTTC
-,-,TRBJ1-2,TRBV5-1,CASSPGQPAYGYTF,TGCGCCAGCAGCCCTGGACAGCCGGCGTATGGCTACACCTTC
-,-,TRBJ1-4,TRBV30,CAWTPSRGLGKLFF,TGTGCCTGGACCCCGTCACGGGGGTTGGGAAAACTGTTTTTT
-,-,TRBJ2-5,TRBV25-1,CASGQATQYF,TGTGCCAGCGGTCAAGCGACCCAGTACTTC
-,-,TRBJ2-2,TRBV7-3,CASSFRDTGELFF,TGTGCCAGCAGCTTTCGCGACACCGGGGAGCTGTTTTTT
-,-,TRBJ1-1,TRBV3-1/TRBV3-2,CASSQDLRRAFF,TGTGCCAGCAGCCAAGATCTCAGGAGGGCTTTCTTT
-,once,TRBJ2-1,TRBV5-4,CASSFPGYNEQFF,TGTGCCAGCAGCTTTCCGGGTTACAATGAGCAGTTCTTC
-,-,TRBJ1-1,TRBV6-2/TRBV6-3,CASSYLEGRRAEAFF,TGTGCCAGCAGTTACTTGGAGGGAAGGAGAGCTGAAGCTTTCTTT
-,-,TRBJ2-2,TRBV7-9,CASSPGVTGELFF,TGTGCCAGCAGCCCCGGGGTCACCGGGGAGCTGTTTTTT
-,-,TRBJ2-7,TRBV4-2,CASSQDRGYYEQYF,TGTGCCAGCAGCCAAGATCGCGGGTACTACGAGCAGTACTTC
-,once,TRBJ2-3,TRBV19,CASSRGWADTQYF,TGTGCCAGTAGCAGGGGATGGGCAGATACGCAGTATTTT
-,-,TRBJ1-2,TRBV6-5,CASSLGGDYGYTF,TGTGCCAGCAGTTTAGGGGGGGATTATGGCTACACCTTC
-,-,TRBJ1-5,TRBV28,CASRGRRETPQHF,TGTGCCAGCAGGGGGCGGCGGGAGACGCCCCAGCATTTT
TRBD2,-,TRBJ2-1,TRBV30,CACLGGSEQFF,TGTGCCTGTTTGGGGGGGAGTGAGCAGTTCTTC
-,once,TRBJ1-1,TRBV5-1,CASSSSLGGDTEAFF,TGCGCCAGCAGCTCGTCCCTGGGGGGGGACACTGAAGCTTTCTTT
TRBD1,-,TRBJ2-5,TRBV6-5,CASSRQGNQETQYF,TGTGCCAGCAGTAGACAGGGAAACCAAGAGACCCAGTACTTC
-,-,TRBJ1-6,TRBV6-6,CASSYSRYDSPLHF,TGTGCCAGCAGTTACTCGAGATACGATTCACCCCTCCACTTT
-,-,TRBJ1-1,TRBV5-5,CASSLGAWNTEAFF,TGTGCCAGCAGCTTGGGGGCGTGGAACACTGAAGCTTTCTTT
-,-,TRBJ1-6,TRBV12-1,CASSFYPPLHF,TGTGCCAGCAGCTTTTATCCACCCCTCCACTTT
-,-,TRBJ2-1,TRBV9,CASSPSVSSYNEQFF,TGTGCCAGCAGCCCTAGCGTCAGCTCCTACAATGAGCAGTTCTTC
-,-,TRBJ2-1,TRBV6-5,CASSYSGLGEQFF,TGTGCCAGCAGTTACTCCGGACTGGGTGAGCAGTTCTTC